This TCR beta chain was recorded in a study of T cells in tumors after PD-1 blockade. For the study at large: A subset received ongoing vismodegib 150 mg daily alongside anti-PD-1 therapy. On average, peripheral blood gave 110,000 or so TCR templates and around 40,000 unique clonotypes.

CDR3 length: 14 residues. Germline V gene sequence: CDR1 SGHNT, CDR2 YENEEA. With 1 base clipped from V and 6 bases from J, the junction kept 6 bases outside the gene matches. Method: immunoSEQ multiplex PCR; TCRdb's copy keeps in-frame clones and lacks some. The table has roughly 19,000 clones, 65% to 85% seen once. The sequencing used PBMCs, collected after anti-PD-1 therapy. This TCR was recovered from a human donor with advanced basal cell or squamous cell carcinoma (not recorded which). The V call is TRBV11-3, the J call TRBJ2-7, with 7 bases that match TRBD1. The CDR3 region is CASSLGQGVVEQYF. For the CDR3, the DNA is TGTGCCAGCAGCTTAGGGCAGGGGGTCGTCGAGCAGTACTTC.